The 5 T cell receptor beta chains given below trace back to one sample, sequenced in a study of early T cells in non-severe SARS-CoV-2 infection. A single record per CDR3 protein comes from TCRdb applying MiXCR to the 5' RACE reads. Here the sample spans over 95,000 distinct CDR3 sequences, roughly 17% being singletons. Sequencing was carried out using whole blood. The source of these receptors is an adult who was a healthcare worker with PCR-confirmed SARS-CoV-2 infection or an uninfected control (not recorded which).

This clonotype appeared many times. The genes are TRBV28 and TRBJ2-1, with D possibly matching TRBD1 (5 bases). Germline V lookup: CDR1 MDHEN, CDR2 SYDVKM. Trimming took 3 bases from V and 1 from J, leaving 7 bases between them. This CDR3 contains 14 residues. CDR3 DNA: TGTGCCAGCAGTTTTAGGGGTTCCTACAATGAGCAGTTCTTC. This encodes CASSFRGSYNEQFF.

CDR3 bases: TGCAGTGCTAGAGTGGGAAACACCATATATTTT. It translates to CSARVGNTIYF. This sequence joins TRBV20-1 and TRBJ1-3; D gene ambiguous. Germline V gives CDR1 DFQATT, CDR2 SNEGSKA (reference sequence). The CDR3 spans 11 residues. V lost 1 base and J 4 bases, leaving 2 bases between the germline ends.

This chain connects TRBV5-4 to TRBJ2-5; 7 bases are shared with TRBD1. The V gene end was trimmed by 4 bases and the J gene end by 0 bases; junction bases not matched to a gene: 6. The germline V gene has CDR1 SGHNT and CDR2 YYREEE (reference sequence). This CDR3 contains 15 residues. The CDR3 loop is CASSRPTGYQETQYF. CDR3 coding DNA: TGTGCCAGCAGCCGGCCGACAGGGTACCAAGAGACCCAGTACTTC.

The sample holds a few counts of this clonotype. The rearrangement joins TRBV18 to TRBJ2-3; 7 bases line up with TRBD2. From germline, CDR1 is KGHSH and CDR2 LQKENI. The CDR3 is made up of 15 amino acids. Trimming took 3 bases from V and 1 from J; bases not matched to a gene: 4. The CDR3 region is CASSPRAGGTDTQYF. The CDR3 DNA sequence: TGTGCCAGCTCACCCCGGGCGGGAGGCACAGATACGCAGTATTTT.

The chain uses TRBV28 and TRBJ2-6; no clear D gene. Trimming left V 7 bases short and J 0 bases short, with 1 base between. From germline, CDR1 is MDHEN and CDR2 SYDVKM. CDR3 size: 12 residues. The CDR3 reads CASISGANVLTF. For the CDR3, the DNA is TGTGCCAGCATCTCTGGGGCCAACGTCCTGACTTTC.